At least ten counts were recorded for the clone carrying this TCR beta chain. This entry is derived from a study of blood T cells in healthy people across ages. CDR3 size: 14 residues. V lost 6 bases and J lost 0, with 10 bases in between. PCR was performed a second time for about 7 to 11 cycles using a sample-barcoded 5' primer and a J-beta primer mix. TCRdb recomputed calls from the 5' RACE reads with MiXCR, one row per CDR3 protein. The sample yields fewer than 1,000,000 distinct CDR3 sequences, 35% to 50% seen once. The receptor was derived from a man older than 75 in good health. The sequenced sample was blood. The chain couples TRBV12-3 or TRBV12-4 to TRBJ2-3; D unclear. The CDR3 DNA sequence: TGTGCCAGCAGCCCTATTACTAGCACAGATACGCAGTATTTT. It encodes CASSPITSTDTQYF.